Below are 17 T cell receptor beta chains sequenced from a single sample in a study of T cell responses to AZD1222 COVID-19 vaccine (dated by TCRdb to 2020 to 2023). Receptor libraries were prepared by the immunoSEQ multiplex PCR assay. TCRdb's version of the immuneACCESS table is confined to in-frame rearrangements and falls short of the full clone set. An unresolved V gene accounts for under half of the shortfall where checked; the remainder is of unknown origin. This sample gives more than 150,000 clones in total; 70% to 90% of them show up just once. The ten largest account for more than 6.5% of the sample. Sample time point, as interpreted from the label and publication: sample from adult after SARS-CoV-2 infection, after symptom onset. The sequenced sample was peripheral blood, obtained after recovery from COVID-19. Receptor source: an adult who had recovered from COVID-19.

This chain joins TRBV25-1 and TRBJ2-7; 7 bases are shared with TRBD1. The germline gives CDR1 MGHDK, CDR2 SYGVNS. There are 12 residues in the CDR3. Trimming removed 6 bases from V and 4 bases from J; junction bases left unmatched: 3. The CDR3 DNA follows: TGTGCCAGCAGCGGGACAGTTTACGAGCAGTACTTC. Residues: CASSGTVYEQYF.

This clone was seen a single time. The chain has TRBV7-2 and TRBJ2-5; TRBD2 aligns across 15 bases. Germline V gene data show CDR1 as SGHTA and CDR2 as FQGNSA. Unmatched junction bases numbered 4, after V lost 3 bases and J lost 5 bases. There are 16 residues in the CDR3. This chain's CDR3 is CASSFQGLAGGETQYF. CDR3 in DNA: TGTGCCAGCAGCTTCCAGGGACTAGCGGGGGGTGAGACCCAGTACTTC.

This clone has only one observation. V usage is TRBV18 and J usage is TRBJ2-1; no firm D call. Germline loops: CDR1 KGHSH, CDR2 LQKENI. The CDR3 extends over 13 amino acids. V was shortened by 2 bases and J by 5 bases, with 7 bases between the two germline ends. The CDR3 DNA reads as TGTGCCAGCTCACCAGCCGAGGACAATGAGCAGTTCTTC. It encodes CASSPAEDNEQFF.

The J gene is TRBJ1-1, the V gene TRBV10-3; tentative D call: TRBD1 (5 bases). CDR1 is ENHRY, CDR2 SYGVKD, per germline. The CDR3 is 14 amino acids. Between the trimmed V and J ends, which lost 4 bases and 3 bases, there was a span of 12 bases. The CDR3 DNA follows: TGTGCCATCAGTGGAGGGGAAGGGTACACTGAAGCTTTCTTT. Protein: CAISGGEGYTEAFF.

The chain couples TRBV11-1 to TRBJ1-5, with TRBD1 as a possible D gene (5 bases). The V end was cut by 5 bases, the J end by 4 bases, with 15 bases between. The CDR3 sequence is 15 residues long. CDR1 and CDR2 from the germline V gene are SGHAT and FQDESV (reference sequence). The CDR3: CASSNGTRKNQPQHF. In DNA form, the CDR3 reads TGTGCCAGCAGCAACGGGACCCGCAAGAATCAGCCCCAGCATTTT. The complete variable domain, with remaining parts taken from reference TRBV11-1 and TRBJ1-5, reads EAEVAQSPRYKITEKSQAVAFWCDPISGHATLYWYRQILGQGPELLVQFQDESVVDDSQLPKDRFSAERLKGVDSTLKIQPAELGDSAMYLCASSNGTRKNQPQHFGDGTRLSIL.

The genes are TRBV7-8 and TRBJ1-5; weak D call: TRBD1 (6 bases). Trimming stripped 3 bases from V and 3 bases from J, with 12 bases between. Germline-derived CDR1 and CDR2 are SGHVS and FQNEAQ. This CDR3 is 15 amino acids long. This CDR3 is CASSLGQGHNQPQHF. CDR3 DNA sequence: TGTGCCAGCAGCTTGGGGCAGGGGCACAATCAGCCCCAGCATTTT.

This chain uses TRBV6-5 with TRBJ1-1; 7 bases map to TRBD1. Trimming at V came to 2 bases and at J to 5 bases, leaving 8 bases not matched to a gene. Germline CDR1 reads MNHEY; CDR2 reads SVGAGI. The CDR3 spans 15 residues. The CDR3, as DNA: TGTGCCAGCAGTTACGATGCAGGGGGTAGGACTGAAGCTTTCTTT. This encodes CASSYDAGGRTEAFF.

J is TRBJ1-4 and V is TRBV5-1, with 8 bases that match TRBD1. The CDR3 length is 14 residues. The junction had 8 bases not matched to a gene; V was cut back by 7 bases and J by 6 bases. The germline V gene encodes CDR1 SGHRS and CDR2 YFSETQ. CDR3 nucleotide sequence: TGCGCCAGCGGAATGGACAGGGCGGATGAAAAACTGTTTTTT. Translation: CASGMDRADEKLFF.

This chain joins TRBV27 and TRBJ2-7, with 10 bases matching TRBD2. Germline trimming cut 1 base from V and 6 bases from J; bases unmatched to any gene: 6. The germline gives CDR1 MNHEY, CDR2 SMNVEV (reference sequence). CDR3 length: 15 residues. Written as DNA, the CDR3 is TGTGCCAGCAGTTTATACCTAGCGGGAGTGTTCGAGCAGTACTTC. This sequence encodes CASSLYLAGVFEQYF.

This clone was seen only once. The rearrangement joins TRBV28 to TRBJ2-7; 7 nucleotides match TRBD1. Per germline, CDR1 MDHEN and CDR2 SYDVKM. There are 15 residues in the CDR3. Unmatched junction bases numbered 11, after V lost 6 bases and J lost 3 bases. This chain's CDR3 is CASRSTGLTHYEQYF. The CDR3 coding sequence is TGTGCCAGCAGATCGACAGGGTTGACCCACTACGAGCAGTACTTC.

The rearrangement uses TRBV3-1 (or the pseudogene TRBV3-2) and TRBJ1-1; D uncertain. There are 14 residues in the CDR3. Trimming pared 1 base from V and 4 bases from J, leaving 10 bases between. Germline CDR1 is LGHDT and CDR2 is YNNKEL (reference sequence). The CDR3 nucleotides are TGTGCCAGCAGCCAAGGACGTGGCGGCACTGAAGCTTTCTTT. As protein: CASSQGRGGTEAFF.

The CDR3 sequence: CASSFDRGLNQPQHF. Written as DNA, the CDR3 is TGTGCCAGCAGCTTCGACAGGGGGCTAAATCAGCCCCAGCATTTT. The rearrangement uses TRBV7-2 and TRBJ1-5; 10 nucleotides align to TRBD1. The CDR3 spans 15 residues. Germline-derived CDR1 and CDR2 are SGHTA and FQGNSA. The ends lost 3 bases at V and 4 bases at J; junction bases unmatched: 3.

The V gene is TRBV7-9, the J gene TRBJ1-5, with D possibly being TRBD1 (6 bases). Trimming stripped 5 bases from V and 12 bases from J, with 14 bases between. This CDR3 has 12 residues. Germline V gene lookup returns CDR1 SEHNR and CDR2 FQNEAQ (reference sequence). The CDR3 sequence: CASSPVGGIQHF. The CDR3 DNA sequence: TGTGCCAGCAGCCCAGTGGGGGGCATCCAGCATTTT.

The chain carries TRBV20-1 and TRBJ2-4; 9 nucleotides align to TRBD2. Germline values: CDR1 DFQATT, CDR2 SNEGSKA (reference sequence). The CDR3 contains 11 residues. V lost 6 bases and J lost 10; bases outside the gene matches: 4. CDR3 protein: CSALAGEIQYF. The CDR3 region has the DNA TGCAGTGCATTAGCGGGGGAGATTCAGTACTTC.

The chain has TRBV7-2 and TRBJ2-4, with 7 bases identical to TRBD2. The CDR3 length is 16 residues. Germline V gene sequence: CDR1 SGHTA, CDR2 FQGNSA. V shed 6 bases and J 6 bases; nucleotides not matched to a gene: 14. CDR3 sequence reads: CASRLVGGSGGNIQYF. CDR3 DNA sequence: TGTGCCAGCAGGCTAGTCGGGGGGAGTGGGGGAAACATTCAGTACTTC.

V and J are TRBV10-1 and TRBJ1-1, with D unresolved. Trimming stripped 1 base from V and 6 bases from J, with 6 bases between. Germline V CDR1 and CDR2: WNHNN, SYGVQD (reference sequence). CDR3 length: 12 residues. Here the CDR3 reads CASSECPPEAFF. CDR3 nucleotides: TGCGCCAGCAGTGAGTGCCCACCTGAAGCTTTCTTT.

CDR3 sequence: CASSPPGSYEQYF. The CDR3 bases are TGTGCCAGCAGCCCCCCAGGCTCCTACGAGCAGTACTTC. The J gene is TRBJ2-7, the V gene TRBV9; D uncertain. The V end was cut by 4 bases, the J end by 0 bases, with 8 bases between. The CDR3 totals 13 residues. Germline V gene lookup returns CDR1 SGDLS and CDR2 YYNGEE.